Listed below are T cell receptor beta chains from one sample, sequenced in a study of cytomegalovirus exposure and HLA in healthy donors. Sequenced by immunoSEQ multiplex PCR; TCRdb stores in-frame clones only, minus some. The sample yields 250,000 to 350,000 clones, roughly 85% seen once. The sequenced material came from PBMCs. The source is a man aged 40-49 years in good health and CMV-seropositive. Each CDR3 is given with its conserved first and last residue. D genes are given only for firm matches. Not every row has a clone size; where given, it reads once, few, many or a size class.

j_call d_call cdr3_length clone_size v_call cdr3_aa cdr3_nt
TRBJ1-4 TRBD1 16 - TRBV5-5 CASSLGHGTDNEKLFF TGTGCCAGCAGCTTGGGCCACGGGACAGATAATGAAAAACTGTTTTTT
TRBJ2-7 TRBD2 15 once TRBV7-8 CASSQTSGRAHEQYF TGTGCCAGCAGCCAGACTAGCGGGAGGGCCCACGAGCAGTACTTC
TRBJ2-5 TRBD1 16 - TRBV5-6 CASSLGGQGGRETQYF TGTGCCAGCAGCTTGGGGGGACAGGGGGGAAGAGAGACCCAGTACTTC
TRBJ2-5 TRBD1 18 - TRBV11-2 CASSLGPKRTGRRETQYF TGTGCCAGCAGCTTAGGGCCCAAAAGGACAGGGCGGAGAGAGACCCAGTACTTC
TRBJ2-7 TRBD2 16 - TRBV14 CASSLHTSGFSYEQYF TGTGCCAGCAGCCTTCACACTAGCGGGTTCTCCTACGAGCAGTACTTC
TRBJ2-7 TRBD2 14 - TRBV5-1 CASSWASGQYEQYF TGCGCCAGCAGCTGGGCTAGCGGGCAATACGAGCAGTACTTC
TRBJ1-4 - 17 - TRBV28 CASSLSVVAATEEKLFF TGTGCCAGCAGTTTATCCGTCGTCGCGGCGACGGAAGAAAAACTGTTTTTT
TRBJ2-5 TRBD1 16 few TRBV6-5 CASSYSGQGTRETQYF TGTGCCAGCAGTTACTCGGGACAGGGGACTAGGGAGACCCAGTACTTC
TRBJ1-1 TRBD1 16 - TRBV10-3 CAISADRGGSETEAFF TGTGCCATCAGTGCGGACAGGGGGGGCTCTGAAACTGAAGCTTTCTTT
TRBJ2-7 TRBD2 15 - TRBV28 CASSQTSGSIYEQYF TGTGCCAGCAGTCAGACTAGCGGGAGTATTTACGAGCAGTACTTC
TRBJ2-1 - 16 - TRBV9 CASSVRNRADYNEQFF TGTGCCAGCAGCGTTAGGAACAGGGCTGACTACAATGAGCAGTTCTTC
TRBJ1-1 TRBD1 18 - TRBV10-1 CASSGPRGTGVMNTEAFF TGCGCCAGTAGTGGACCCAGGGGGACAGGGGTGATGAACACTGAAGCTTTCTTT
TRBJ2-3 TRBD2 14 - TRBV18 CASSRTRGTDTQYF TGTGCCAGCTCCCGGACTAGAGGCACAGATACGCAGTATTTT
TRBJ2-1 TRBD2 17 - TRBV7-9 CASSNPLAGGTYNEQFF TGTGCCAGCAGCAACCCACTAGCGGGAGGGACCTACAATGAGCAGTTCTTC
TRBJ2-1 TRBD2 17 - TRBV4-3 CASSQGTSGSPYNEQFF TGCGCCAGCAGCCAAGGGACTAGCGGGAGTCCCTACAATGAGCAGTTCTTC